Listed below are T cell receptor beta chains from one sample, sequenced in a study of blood T cell repertoires in COVID-19. Sequencing was performed with immunoSEQ multiplex PCR; in TCRdb, only in-frame clones are kept and a portion is missing. The sample carries more than 300,000 clones, around 87% recorded once. The sequencing input was PBMCs or T cells enriched from blood (not recorded which). These receptors were collected from a middle-aged man in a cohort exposed to, infected with or recovered from COVID-19 (not recorded which). The CDR3 runs from the conserved cysteine through the conserved F or W. Fields, in order: clone size, J gene, D gene, V gene, CDR3 protein, CDR3 DNA. A D gene is named only where the DNA matches it firmly. Some rows have no size entry. The others give once, few or many, or a class for an expanded clone.

NA,TRBJ1-1,NA,TRBV12-3/TRBV12-4,CARADTLNTEAFF,TGTGCCAGAGCCGACACCCTGAACACTGAAGCTTTCTTT
once,TRBJ1-2,TRBD1,TRBV5-1,CASSLRDRGLRGYTF,TGCGCCAGCAGCCTCCGGGACAGGGGGCTTCGGGGCTACACCTTC
NA,TRBJ2-7,TRBD2,TRBV6-1,CASSELAGTAYEQYF,TGTGCCAGCAGTGAGCTAGCGGGAACCGCCTACGAGCAGTACTTC
NA,TRBJ2-1,TRBD2,TRBV19,CASSMRTSGWNEQFF,TGTGCCAGTAGTATGCGGACTAGCGGGTGGAATGAGCAGTTCTTC
NA,TRBJ2-7,TRBD1,TRBV29-1,CSVSDRAEQYF,TGCAGCGTTTCGGACAGGGCCGAGCAGTACTTC
NA,TRBJ2-3,TRBD1,TRBV7-7,CASSLGVGQGVADTQYF,TGTGCCAGCAGCTTAGGAGTGGGACAGGGTGTTGCAGATACGCAGTATTTT
NA,TRBJ2-3,TRBD2,TRBV3-1/TRBV3-2,CASSPVAGSDTQYF,TGTGCCAGCAGCCCCGTAGCGGGGTCAGATACGCAGTATTTT
once,TRBJ2-5,TRBD2,TRBV7-9,CASTSPREGPGETQYF,TGTGCCAGCACCTCCCCACGGGAGGGCCCGGGGGAGACCCAGTACTTC
NA,TRBJ1-4,NA,TRBV7-9,CASSSWGRREKLFF,TGTGCCAGCAGCTCCTGGGGGAGGCGTGAAAAACTGTTTTTT
NA,TRBJ2-7,NA,TRBV6-5,CASSYSDSYEQYF,TGTGCCAGCAGTTACTCGGACAGTTACGAGCAGTACTTC
NA,TRBJ1-1,NA,TRBV27,CASTKFSSRGFMNTEAFF,TGTGCCAGCACCAAATTCAGTTCACGGGGTTTCATGAACACTGAAGCTTTCTTT
NA,TRBJ2-1,NA,TRBV21-1,CASSLRGEQFF,TGTGCCAGCAGTCTCAGGGGCGAGCAGTTCTTC
few,TRBJ1-1,NA,TRBV10-3,CAIADRLNTEAFF,TGTGCCATCGCTGACAGGCTGAACACTGAAGCTTTCTTT
NA,TRBJ1-6,NA,TRBV28,CASGGGLSSYNSPLHF,TGTGCCAGCGGGGGGGGACTGAGCTCCTATAATTCACCCCTCCACTTT
NA,TRBJ1-4,NA,TRBV7-9,CASSLETGVAEKLFF,TGTGCCAGCAGCTTAGAGACAGGAGTGGCTGAAAAACTGTTTTTT
once,TRBJ2-2,NA,TRBV23-1,CAGSRWELFF,TGCGCCGGGTCTAGGTGGGAGCTGTTTTTT
NA,TRBJ2-5,TRBD1,TRBV15,CATSRVRQGGETQYF,TGTGCCACCAGCAGAGTGCGACAGGGTGGGGAGACCCAGTACTTC
NA,TRBJ2-7,NA,TRBV2,CASSVADNPYEQYF,TGTGCCAGCAGTGTTGCGGACAACCCCTACGAGCAGTACTTC
NA,TRBJ1-5,NA,TRBV10-3,CAISDTNQPQHF,TGTGCCATCAGCGACACCAATCAGCCCCAGCATTTT
NA,TRBJ1-5,NA,TRBV6-5,CASWSSQGDQPQHF,TGTGCCAGCTGGAGCTCACAGGGTGATCAGCCCCAGCATTTT
NA,TRBJ2-7,TRBD2,TRBV5-1,CASSPAWGGYEQYF,TGCGCCAGCAGCCCGGCTTGGGGGGGCTACGAGCAGTACTTC
NA,TRBJ2-1,TRBD2,TRBV13,CASRPPGLAGDNEQFF,TGTGCCAGCAGGCCCCCGGGACTAGCGGGGGACAATGAGCAGTTCTTC
NA,TRBJ2-7,NA,TRBV19,CASSMGQYEDEQYF,TGTGCCAGTAGTATGGGTCAGTACGAGGACGAGCAGTACTTC
NA,TRBJ2-1,TRBD1,TRBV24-1,CATGGQGDEQFF,TGTGCCACCGGGGGACAGGGGGACGAGCAGTTCTTC
NA,TRBJ2-1,NA,TRBV15,CATSRDQVGGYNEQFF,TGTGCCACCAGCAGAGATCAAGTAGGGGGCTACAATGAGCAGTTCTTC
NA,TRBJ2-3,TRBD2,TRBV5-1,CASSVAITGGPWDTQYF,TGCGCCAGCAGCGTCGCTATAACGGGAGGGCCGTGGGATACGCAGTATTTT
NA,TRBJ1-2,NA,TRBV5-5,CASSLVSQGFAYGYTF,TGTGCCAGCAGCCTAGTCTCCCAGGGGTTTGCCTATGGCTACACCTTC
few,TRBJ1-4,NA,TRBV11-2,CASSLDSPTGKLFF,TGTGCCAGCAGCTTAGACTCCCCGACAGGAAAACTGTTTTTT
NA,TRBJ2-1,TRBD2,TRBV9,CASSVTGLTYNEQFF,TGTGCCAGCAGCGTAACGGGACTAACCTACAATGAGCAGTTCTTC
NA,TRBJ1-1,NA,TRBV27,CASSGQGLGNTEAFF,TGTGCCAGCAGTGGCCAGGGGCTGGGAAACACTGAAGCTTTCTTT
NA,TRBJ1-6,NA,TRBV3-1/TRBV3-2,CASSQDMDSPLHF,TGTGCCAGCAGCCAGGACATGGATTCACCCCTCCACTTT
NA,TRBJ2-7,TRBD2,TRBV7-8,CASSSQTSGSSYEQYF,TGTGCCAGCAGCTCCCAAACTAGCGGGAGCTCCTACGAGCAGTACTTC
NA,TRBJ1-2,NA,TRBV6-6,CASSTQRGYGYTF,TGTGCCAGCAGTACCCAGCGAGGCTATGGCTACACCTTC
few,TRBJ2-2,TRBD1,TRBV5-1,CASSPGDRGRTGELFF,TGCGCCAGCAGCCCCGGGGACAGGGGGCGCACCGGGGAGCTGTTTTTT
NA,TRBJ1-6,NA,TRBV28,CASSRNRGNYNSPLHF,TGTGCCAGCAGTCGTAACCGAGGGAACTATAATTCACCCCTCCACTTT
NA,TRBJ2-1,TRBD2,TRBV30,CAWSVGAGGYGNEQFF,TGTGCCTGGAGTGTTGGGGCGGGAGGGTACGGCAATGAGCAGTTCTTC
once,TRBJ1-2,NA,TRBV3-1/TRBV3-2,CASSRDSGLCTF,TGTGCCAGCAGCCGCGACTCGGGGTTATGCACCTTC
few,TRBJ2-2,TRBD1,TRBV5-1,CASSLLGQGNTGELFF,TGCGCCAGCAGCCTCTTAGGACAGGGTAACACCGGGGAGCTGTTTTTT
NA,TRBJ1-2,NA,TRBV6-6,CASSYEGQSLWDGYTF,TGTGCCAGCAGTTACGAAGGACAGTCGCTTTGGGATGGCTACACCTTC
NA,TRBJ1-2,NA,TRBV2,CASSRTANYGYTF,TGTGCCAGCAGTAGGACAGCTAACTATGGCTACACCTTC
NA,TRBJ2-1,TRBD2,TRBV6-1,CASSGRVAGGYNEQFF,TGTGCCAGCAGTGGCCGAGTGGCGGGAGGTTACAATGAGCAGTTCTTC
few,TRBJ1-5,NA,TRBV6-1,CASSEAPSNQPQHF,TGTGCCAGCAGTGAGGCACCAAGCAATCAGCCCCAGCATTTT
once,TRBJ2-7,NA,TRBV6-5,CASSRGNSYEQYF,TGTGCCAGCAGTAGGGGCAATTCCTACGAGCAGTACTTC
once,TRBJ1-5,TRBD1,TRBV19,CASRQTGAGNQPQHF,TGTGCCAGTAGGCAGACAGGGGCGGGCAATCAGCCCCAGCATTTT
NA,TRBJ2-7,TRBD1,TRBV5-6,CASSSDRQGFYEQYF,TGTGCCAGCAGCTCAGATAGACAGGGTTTTTACGAGCAGTACTTC
NA,TRBJ1-4,NA,TRBV5-1,CASRNLGEANEKLFF,TGCGCCAGCAGGAACTTAGGGGAAGCTAATGAAAAACTGTTTTTT
NA,TRBJ2-2,TRBD1,TRBV27,CASSLLTGAGELFF,TGTGCCAGCAGTTTACTGACAGGGGCTGGGGAGCTGTTTTTT
NA,TRBJ1-1,NA,TRBV29-1,CSVKEGTEAFF,TGCAGCGTTAAGGAGGGGACTGAAGCTTTCTTT
NA,TRBJ1-1,NA,TRBV7-6,CASSFRLDTEAFF,TGTGCCAGCAGCTTCCGGTTGGACACTGAAGCTTTCTTT
NA,TRBJ1-4,TRBD1,TRBV11-2,CASSLPGQGDEKLFF,TGTGCCAGCAGCCTACCGGGACAGGGGGATGAAAAACTGTTTTTT